This T cell receptor beta chain was documented in a study of shared T cell receptors in the human thymus. The repertoire was sequenced with immunoSEQ multiplex PCR; TCRdb's copy has only in-frame clones and lacks some. The profile shows approximately 730,000 clones, approximately 85% of them singletons. The ends lost 4 bases at V and 2 bases at J; junction bases unmatched: 14. This CDR3 has 17 residues. Germline V gives CDR1 SGHRS, CDR2 YFSETQ. The sample was also linked to a second study, of human thymus T cells. Per that paper: The donors were infants in Finland with congenital heart defects, otherwise immunologically healthy. Corrective cardiac operations yielded the resected thymus tissue. Within thymic and blood repertoires, V and J gene usage appeared to be biased.

The sequence was collected from a girl in the first two years of life with a congenital heart defect. The chain employs TRBV5-1 and TRBJ1-1; 7 nucleotides align to TRBD1. Sequencing was carried out using thymocytes. CDR3: CASSPTGTANVNTEAFF. CDR3 in DNA: TGCGCCAGCAGCCCTACCGGGACAGCGAACGTAAACACTGAAGCTTTCTTT.